This TCR beta chain was obtained from a study of PD-L1 blockade in urothelial cancer. Documented time point: pretreatment peripheral blood. Using immunoSEQ multiplex PCR, the repertoire was profiled, and TCRdb retains in-frame clones only, with some absent. The sample carries about 47,000 clones, 75% to 85% recorded once. The sequence derives from a man aged 60 to 75 with urothelial cancer. This material consisted of PBMCs, taken around atezolizumab (anti-PD-L1) treatment.

The DNA for the CDR3 is TGTGCCAGCAGCTCGGGGGCAACTAATGAAAAACTGTTTTTT. Translation: CASSSGATNEKLFF. The chain carries TRBV7-9 and TRBJ1-4, with D maybe TRBD1 (5 bases). Germline CDR1 and CDR2: SEHNR and FQNEAQ (reference sequence). The CDR3 contains 14 residues. Trimming took off 4 bases at V and 0 bases at J, with 6 bases between the two ends.